This passage covers 16 T cell receptor beta chains from one sample sequenced in a study of human T cells and chemical hapten exposure. Stated time point: pre-sensitization, week 0. The treatment is: therapeutic diphenylcyclopropenone sensitization with weekly scalp DPC. TCRdb re-called the RACE reads through MiXCR, storing one row per CDR3 protein. Here the sample spans a few hundred thousand distinct CDR3 sequences, about 8.1% being singletons. The sequencing here drew on whole blood, taken in connection with sensitization to the hapten diphenylcyclopropenone (DPC). The receptors come from a woman in her 40s with alopecia areata. Some clones in this sample may be carry-over from other donors' samples.

The chain employs TRBV20-1 and TRBJ2-7; TRBD2 aligns across 9 bases. V gave up 4 bases and J gave up 0 bases; unmatched junction bases: 7. The CDR3 spans 15 residues. Germline V lookup: CDR1 DFQATT, CDR2 SNEGSKA (reference sequence). CDR3 loop: CSATRPSGASYEQYF. The CDR3 region has the DNA TGCAGTGCTACCCGTCCTAGCGGGGCCTCCTACGAGCAGTACTTC.

Only a few counts were recorded for this clonotype. V is TRBV7-2 and J is TRBJ1-1, with 7 bases aligning to TRBD1. With 2 bases clipped from V and 2 bases from J, the junction kept 2 bases outside the gene matches. Germline V CDR1 and CDR2: SGHTA, FQGNSA. This CDR3 has 14 residues. CDR3 nucleotides: TGTGCCAGCAGCTTACAGGGGGTTAACACTGAAGCTTTCTTT. Its translation: CASSLQGVNTEAFF.

This clonotype was observed once. The chain employs TRBV7-6 and TRBJ2-2, with 9 positions matching TRBD1. The CDR3 sequence is 16 residues long. V shed 4 bases and J 6 bases; nucleotides not matched to a gene: 9. Looked up from germline, CDR1 is SGHVS and CDR2 is FNYEAQ. The CDR3 coding sequence is TGTGCCAGCAGCTCACAAAACAGGGGGCAATCCGGGGAGCTGTTTTTT. Translating it yields CASSSQNRGQSGELFF.

Concerning this clonotype itself: The limits of the CDR3 on the DNA are not certain, so only TCRdb's listed CDR3 is given. The V call is TRBV7-6, the J call TRBJ2-1; the D segment call TRBD1 is taken from the table without a DNA check. CDR1 is SGHVS, CDR2 FNYEAQ, per germline. The CDR3 totals 15 residues, both ends included. The CDR3 spells CASSFGAGAYNEQFF.

This clonotype was seen only a few times. The V call is TRBV7-2, the J call TRBJ1-1; no clear D gene. Looked up from germline, CDR1 is SGHTA and CDR2 is FQGNSA. Trimming took 3 bases from V and 0 from J, leaving 11 bases between them. The CDR3 extends over 15 amino acids. CDR3 in amino acids: CASSFPRFLNTEAFF. The CDR3 DNA follows: TGTGCCAGCAGCTTCCCGCGGTTCCTGAACACTGAAGCTTTCTTT.

The sample holds many counts of this clonotype. Here the CDR3 reads CASSYLGDEQYF. The CDR3 DNA sequence: TGTGCCAGCAGTTACTTGGGTGACGAGCAGTACTTC. The rearrangement uses TRBV6-6 and TRBJ2-7, with unresolved D. This CDR3 region has 12 residues. Trimming took 1 base from V and 5 from J, leaving 6 bases between them. Germline-derived CDR1 and CDR2 are MNHNY and SVGAGI (reference sequence).

This clonotype was counted a few times. CDR3 in amino acids: CASSARTDTQYF. CDR3 nucleotide sequence: TGTGCCAGTAGTGCCCGCACAGATACGCAGTATTTT. The V and J genes are TRBV19 and TRBJ2-3; D is unclear. The length of the CDR3 is 12 residues. V gave up 5 bases and J gave up 1 base, with 4 bases separating them. The germline V gene has CDR1 LNHDA and CDR2 SQIVND (reference sequence). Using reference TRBV19 and TRBJ2-3 for the parts outside the CDR3, the full variable domain is DGGITQSPKYLFRKEGQNVTLSCEQNLNHDAMYWYRQDPGQGLRLIYYSQIVNDFQKGDIAEGYSVSREKKESFPLTVTSAQKNPTAFYLCASSARTDTQYFGPGTRLTVL.

V is TRBV18 and J is TRBJ1-1; D is perhaps TRBD1 (6 bases). The germline V gene encodes CDR1 KGHSH and CDR2 LQKENI. V lost 1 base to trimming and J lost 3 bases, with 9 bases between them. The CDR3 covers 14 residues. The CDR3: CASSPRGAYTEAFF. The CDR3 DNA is TGTGCCAGCTCACCACGGGGGGCCTACACTGAAGCTTTCTTT.

In its sample, this clonotype was seen many times. This rearrangement joins TRBV5-4 to TRBJ2-5; D may be TRBD2 (6 bases). Trimming shortened V by 5 bases and J by 5 bases, and 13 bases separated the two germline ends. This CDR3 is built from 13 residues. CDR1 SGHNT and CDR2 YYREEE come from the germline V gene (reference sequence). The CDR3 protein is CASRRDRGETQYF. CDR3 sequence (DNA): TGTGCCAGCAGACGTGACCGGGGGGAGACCCAGTACTTC. Full variable domain (rest looked up from reference TRBV5-4 and TRBJ2-5): ETGVTQSPTHLIKTRGQQVTLRCSSQSGHNTVSWYQQALGQGPQFIFQYYREEENGRGNFPPRFSGLQFPNYSSELNVNALELDDSALYLCASRRDRGETQYFGPGTRLLVL.

The chain couples TRBV5-1 to TRBJ1-4; no definite D call. Trimming removed 4 bases at V and 3 bases at J, with 13 bases between. The CDR3 loop spans 15 amino acids. Germline values: CDR1 SGHRS, CDR2 YFSETQ. CDR3 amino acids: CASSQPEAANEKLFF. DNA of the CDR3: TGCGCCAGCAGCCAACCGGAGGCGGCTAATGAAAAACTGTTTTTT. The variable domain in full, with the rest retrieved from reference TRBV5-1 and TRBJ1-4, is KAGVTQTPRYLIKTRGQQVTLSCSPISGHRSVSWYQQTPGQGLQFLFEYFSETQRNKGNFPGRFSGRQFSNSRSEMNVSTLELGDSALYLCASSQPEAANEKLFFGSGTQLSVL.

This clonotype was seen more than once but under ten times. The V and J genes are TRBV2 and TRBJ1-3; 12 bases are shared with TRBD1. V gave up 3 bases and J gave up 4 bases; unmatched junction bases: 4. The germline V gene encodes CDR1 SNHLY and CDR2 FYNNEI. This CDR3 comprises 16 residues. The CDR3 DNA reads as TGTGCCAGCAGTGATGGGACAGGGGGCTCCGGAAACACCATATATTTT. As protein: CASSDGTGGSGNTIYF.

This clonotype occurred many times. The V call is TRBV7-8, the J call TRBJ2-7; 11 bases map to TRBD1. J gave up 2 bases and V 4 bases, and 10 bases lay outside the gene matches. The CDR3 totals 17 residues. Germline V lookup: CDR1 SGHVS, CDR2 FQNEAQ. The CDR3 DNA reads TGTGCCAGCAGCTGGACAGGGGGCGCGATCCCTACCTACGAGCAGTACTTC. It is translated as CASSWTGGAIPTYEQYF.

The table lists this clonotype with a few counts. The V and J genes are TRBV7-9 and TRBJ1-5, with TRBD1 matching over 7 bases. The CDR3 has 14 residues. V lost 5 bases, J lost 7 bases, and 8 bases stayed unmatched. Germline CDR1 is SEHNR and CDR2 is FQNEAQ (reference sequence). CDR3 DNA: TGTGCCAGCAGCAGGGGGCAGGGCGGACAGCCCCAGCATTTT. As protein: CASSRGQGGQPQHF.

The sample holds a few counts of this clonotype. The chain links TRBV12-3 or TRBV12-4 to TRBJ2-1, with D perhaps matching TRBD2 (5 bases). The length of the CDR3 is 13 residues. V was trimmed by 7 bases and J by 4 bases, leaving 11 bases between them. CDR3 coding DNA: TGTGCCAGCACCCTACTAGGTTACAATGAGCAGTTCTTC. This gives the protein CASTLLGYNEQFF.

This clonotype has only a few counts. The chain carries TRBV7-2 and TRBJ2-3; D might be TRBD1 (6 bases). CDR1 is SGHTA, CDR2 FQGNSA, per germline. The V end was cut by 2 bases, the J end by 2 bases, with 11 bases between. There are 15 residues in the CDR3. CDR3 in DNA: TGTGCCAGCAGCTTACAGGGGACCAACACAGATACGCAGTATTTT. This encodes CASSLQGTNTDTQYF. Complete variable domain (other parts from reference TRBV7-2 and TRBJ2-3): GAGVSQSPSNKVTEKGKDVELRCDPISGHTALYWYRQSLGQGLEFLIYFQGNSAPDKSGLPSDRFSAERTGGSVSTLTIQRTQQEDSAVYLCASSLQGTNTDTQYFGPGTRLTVL.

This clonotype was recorded at least ten times. CDR3 sequence reads: CATKFGTGRKGETQYF. The CDR3 region has the DNA TGTGCCACCAAATTCGGCACAGGCCGGAAGGGAGAGACCCAGTACTTC. The rearrangement links TRBV24-1 to TRBJ2-5; a possible D gene is TRBD1 (5 bases). The CDR3 consists of 16 residues. The germline V gene encodes CDR1 KGHDR and CDR2 SFDVKD. The V gene lost 8 bases and the J gene lost 4 bases, with 22 bases spanning the gap.